This TCR beta chain was recovered during a study of T cells in Graves' hyperthyroidism and ophthalmopathy. This clonotype has a single count. Amplification yielded TCR beta CDR3 regions, with RNA transcripts as the source. Primed by the HTBI set, a first-round RT-PCR was run on the TCR CDR3. MiXCR, run by TCRdb on the multiplex PCR reads, gives a single entry per CDR3 protein. The profile shows about 640,000 distinct CDR3 sequences, roughly 14% of them singletons. Patients with uncontrolled infections, other autoimmune diseases, pregnancy or lactation were excluded. The clonotype comes from a woman between 45 and 60 years old with Graves' ophthalmopathy. The sample comprised blood.

The CDR3 nucleotides are TGTGCCAGCAGCGTAGAGTGGGGAAGCTCCTACGAGCAGTACTTC. The encoded protein is CASSVEWGSSYEQYF. V usage is TRBV9 and J usage is TRBJ2-7; D uncertain. The CDR3 contains 15 residues. CDR1 and CDR2 (germline): SGDLS, YYNGEE. Trimming took off 0 bases at V and 0 bases at J, with 10 bases between the two ends.